These T cell receptor beta chains were read from a single sample in a study of cytomegalovirus exposure and HLA in healthy donors. The table came from immunoSEQ multiplex PCR; TCRdb's copy has only in-frame clones and leaves some out. The data contain approximately 40,000 clones, approximately 90% of them singletons. The source material was PBMCs. The receptors here all came from a woman aged 35 to 49 in good health and CMV-seropositive. CDR3s include the opening cysteine and the closing phenylalanine or tryptophan. D genes are given only for firm matches. The size of a clone is reported for some rows only, either as once, few or many, or as a class for expanded clones.

TRBJ1-2 | TRBV27 | . | TRBD1 | CASSHRTGSSGYTF | TGTGCCAGCAGTCATCGGACAGGGAGCTCTGGCTACACCTTC
TRBJ1-1 | TRBV5-6 | . | . | CASSQRGSLLRAFF | TGTGCCAGCAGCCAGCGAGGGTCTTTATTGAGGGCTTTCTTT
TRBJ2-5 | TRBV7-2 | . | . | CASSLGGSSKETQYF | TGTGCCAGCAGCTTAGGCGGCAGCTCCAAAGAGACCCAGTACTTC
TRBJ2-7 | TRBV11-2 | once | TRBD2 | CASSSSLGLAGASAYF | TGTGCCAGCAGCTCGTCCTTGGGACTAGCGGGGGCCTCGGCGTACTTC
TRBJ2-7 | TRBV4-3 | . | TRBD1 | CASSRDRGPYEQYF | TGCGCCAGCAGCCGGGACAGGGGGCCCTACGAGCAGTACTTC
TRBJ2-3 | TRBV7-7 | . | TRBD2 | CASSPGTSGSTSTDTQYF | TGTGCCAGCAGCCCCGGGACTAGCGGTTCGACTAGCACAGATACGCAGTATTTT
TRBJ1-1 | TRBV19 | . | . | CASRMPERGPEAFF | TGTGCCAGTAGGATGCCCGAGCGAGGGCCTGAAGCTTTCTTT
TRBJ2-2 | TRBV10-2 | . | . | CASMYGINTGELFF | TGCGCCAGCATGTACGGGATTAACACCGGGGAGCTGTTTTTT
TRBJ1-2 | TRBV11-2 | . | . | CASSLAVWARYGYTF | TGTGCCAGCAGCTTAGCGGTCTGGGCACGCTATGGCTACACCTTC
TRBJ2-3 | TRBV19 | . | TRBD1 | CASSPRQGATDTQYF | TGTGCCAGTAGTCCGCGACAGGGGGCAACAGATACGCAGTATTTT
TRBJ1-3 | TRBV14 | . | . | CASSPLGVLGNTIYF | TGTGCCAGCAGCCCTTTAGGAGTACTAGGAAACACCATATATTTT
TRBJ1-1 | TRBV5-1 | . | . | CASSLSDTEAFF | TGCGCCAGCAGCTTGTCAGACACTGAAGCTTTCTTT
TRBJ1-2 | TRBV7-2 | . | . | CASSLGGVHGYTF | TGTGCCAGCAGCTTGGGGGGGGTGCATGGCTACACCTTC
TRBJ1-4 | TRBV7-6 | . | . | CASSRTHVLNEKLFF | TGTGCCAGCAGCCGTACTCATGTCCTTAATGAAAAACTGTTTTTT
TRBJ2-2 | TRBV5-1 | few | . | CASLQNSNTGELFF | TGCGCCAGTTTACAGAACTCGAACACCGGGGAGCTGTTTTTT
TRBJ1-1 | TRBV11-2 | . | . | CASSLGTGPSRTFF | TGTGCCAGCAGCTTAGGCACAGGACCCTCTCGGACTTTCTTT
TRBJ2-6 | TRBV6-5 | . | . | CASTGSTSGANVLTF | TGTGCCAGTACCGGGAGCACCTCCGGGGCCAACGTCCTGACTTTC
TRBJ2-3 | TRBV6-4 | . | TRBD2 | CASSDSVERGSTDTQYF | TGTGCCAGCAGTGACTCAGTGGAGCGGGGGTCCACAGATACGCAGTATTTT
TRBJ1-6 | TRBV6-1 | . | TRBD1 | CASSVDRGSSYNSPLHF | TGTGCCAGCAGTGTAGACAGGGGGAGCTCCTATAATTCACCCCTCCACTTT
TRBJ2-1 | TRBV7-2 | . | TRBD2 | CASSGTRTRGSYNEQFF | TGTGCCAGCAGCGGAACCCGGACTAGGGGCTCCTACAATGAGCAGTTCTTC
TRBJ1-1 | TRBV19 | . | . | CATQDYGGNTEAFF | TGTGCCACCCAGGATTACGGGGGAAACACTGAAGCTTTCTTT
TRBJ2-5 | TRBV4-3 | . | . | CASSRARGETQYF | TGCGCCAGCAGCCGGGCAAGAGGGGAGACCCAGTACTTC
TRBJ1-2 | TRBV5-1 | once | . | CASSSDNNYGYTF | TGCGCCAGCAGCTCGGACAACAACTATGGCTACACCTTC
TRBJ2-7 | TRBV23-1 | . | . | CASSQSRGSSYEQYF | TGCGCCAGCAGTCAATCTCGGGGGTCGTCCTACGAGCAGTACTTC
TRBJ2-5 | TRBV2 | . | TRBD1 | CASSEAGQGVLRYF | TGTGCCAGCAGTGAAGCAGGGCAGGGGGTATTGCGATACTTC
TRBJ1-5 | TRBV11-2 | few | . | CASSLEVELPQHF | TGTGCCAGCAGCTTAGAGGTCGAGTTGCCCCAGCATTTT
TRBJ2-5 | TRBV7-8 | . | . | CASSLGAAAGPETQYF | TGTGCCAGCAGCTTAGGGGCAGCCGCGGGCCCAGAGACCCAGTACTTC
TRBJ2-2 | TRBV4-1 | once | . | CASSQAVSVGELFF | TGCGCCAGCAGCCAAGCTGTGAGCGTCGGGGAGCTGTTTTTT
TRBJ2-3 | TRBV6-6 | . | TRBD2 | CASSYLAGGSDTQYF | TGTGCCAGCAGTTACCTAGCGGGGGGCTCAGATACGCAGTATTTT
TRBJ2-5 | TRBV9 | . | TRBD1 | CASSVVGTEGETQYF | TGTGCCAGCAGCGTAGTTGGGACAGAGGGAGAGACCCAGTACTTC
TRBJ1-4 | TRBV6-5 | few | . | CASRLPGNNEKLFF | TGTGCCAGCAGGCTTCCGGGGAATAATGAAAAACTGTTTTTT
TRBJ1-2 | TRBV2 | . | TRBD1 | CASRGLNRGNYGYTF | TGTGCCAGCAGGGGGCTTAACAGGGGAAACTATGGCTACACCTTC
TRBJ2-3 | TRBV11-3 | . | . | CASRRGSSTDTQYF | TGTGCCAGCAGGAGGGGGTCTAGCACAGATACGCAGTATTTT
TRBJ1-6 | TRBV2 | once | . | CASSELANSPLHF | TGTGCCAGCAGTGAATTGGCTAATTCACCCCTCCACTTT
TRBJ2-5 | TRBV4-3 | . | TRBD2 | CASSLGLAEETQYF | TGCGCCAGCAGCCTGGGACTAGCGGAAGAGACCCAGTACTTC
TRBJ2-5 | TRBV5-4 | . | TRBD2 | CASSWGGETQYF | TGTGCCAGCAGCTGGGGGGGGGAGACCCAGTACTTC
TRBJ2-7 | TRBV6-6 | . | TRBD1 | CASSYLTGGGNYEQYF | TGTGCCAGCAGTTACCTGACAGGGGGCGGGAACTACGAGCAGTACTTC
TRBJ2-5 | TRBV7-6 | . | TRBD2 | CASSLAMGLAGRWETQYF | TGTGCCAGCAGCTTAGCCATGGGACTAGCGGGCCGATGGGAGACCCAGTACTTC
TRBJ2-7 | TRBV19 | . | . | CASSMTDLGSYEQYF | TGTGCCAGTAGTATGACAGATTTAGGTTCCTACGAGCAGTACTTC
TRBJ2-7 | TRBV9 | . | TRBD2 | CASSLGLAGPLNLEEQYF | TGTGCCAGCAGCTTAGGACTAGCGGGGCCGCTTAATTTAGAGGAGCAGTACTTC
TRBJ2-4 | TRBV28 | . | . | CASSSPGTDSIQYF | TGTGCCAGCAGCTCGCCTGGGACTGACAGCATTCAGTACTTC
TRBJ1-1 | TRBV7-2 | . | . | CASRGSSGTEAFF | TGTGCCAGCAGAGGAAGTTCGGGGACTGAAGCTTTCTTT
TRBJ2-1 | TRBV7-3 | . | TRBD1 | CASSPQPGGNEQFF | TGTGCCAGCAGCCCACAACCAGGGGGCAATGAGCAGTTCTTC
TRBJ1-1 | TRBV19 | few | . | CASSIVEKDTEAFF | TGTGCCAGTAGTATTGTGGAGAAGGACACTGAAGCTTTCTTT
TRBJ1-1 | TRBV4-2 | . | . | CASSQARTAWVAFF | TGTGCCAGCAGCCAGGCACGGACAGCTTGGGTGGCTTTCTTT
TRBJ2-3 | TRBV25-1 | . | TRBD1 | CASSVSQAPGTGGDTQYF | TGTGCCAGCAGTGTTTCGCAAGCTCCCGGGACAGGAGGAGATACGCAGTATTTT